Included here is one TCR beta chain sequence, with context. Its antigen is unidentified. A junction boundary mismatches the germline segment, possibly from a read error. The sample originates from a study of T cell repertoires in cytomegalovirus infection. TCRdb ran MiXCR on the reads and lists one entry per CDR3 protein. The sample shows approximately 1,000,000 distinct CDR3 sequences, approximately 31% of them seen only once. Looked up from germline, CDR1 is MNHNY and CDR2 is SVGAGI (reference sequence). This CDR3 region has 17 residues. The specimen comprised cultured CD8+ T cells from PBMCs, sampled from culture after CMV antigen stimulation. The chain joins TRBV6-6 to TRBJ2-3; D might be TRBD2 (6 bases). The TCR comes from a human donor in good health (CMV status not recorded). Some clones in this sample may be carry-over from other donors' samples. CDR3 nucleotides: TGTCCCAGCAGTTACTTGGGGGGAGCCGCCAGCACAGATACGCAGTATTTT. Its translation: CPSSYLGGAASTDTQYF.